This entry is about one TCR beta chain. This entry belongs to a study of control samples from healthy donors and cancer patients. The V gene end was trimmed by 5 bases and the J gene end by 3 bases; junction bases not matched to a gene: 9. CDR3 length: 15 residues. Per the germline V gene, CDR1 is PRHDT and CDR2 is FYEKMQ (reference sequence). TCRdb's copy holds only in-frame clones and misses some; the assay was immunoSEQ multiplex PCR. Here the sample spans some 74,000 clones, 83% being singletons. The rearrangement joins TRBV13 to TRBJ2-7; 8 bases agree with TRBD1. This TCR came from a man in his fifties or sixties in good health. Sequencing was carried out using blood. DNA for the CDR3: TGTGCCAGCAGCGCTACCGGACAGGGTTACTACGAGCAGTACTTC. It encodes CASSATGQGYYEQYF. Filled out from reference TRBV13 and TRBJ2-7, the complete variable domain reads AAGVIQSPRHLIKEKRETATLKCYPIPRHDTVYWYQQGPGQDPQFLISFYEKMQSDKGSIPDRFSAQQFSDYHSELNMSSLELGDSALYFCASSATGQGYYEQYFGPGTRLTVT.